The entry that follows covers one T cell receptor (beta chain) sequence. This sample is drawn from a study of cytomegalovirus exposure and HLA in healthy donors. This table comes from immunoSEQ multiplex PCR, and its TCRdb copy is limited to in-frame clones, with some not included. The data hold 90,000 to 150,000 clones, with about 91% observed a single time. Material for sequencing was PBMCs. The TCR comes from a man younger than 35 in good health and CMV-seronegative.

CDR3 residues: CASSLRGTGNSPLHF. CDR3 bases: TGTGCCAGCAGCTTAAGAGGGACAGGGAATTCACCCCTCCACTTT. The V and J genes are TRBV11-2 and TRBJ1-6; 9 positions match TRBD1. CDR1 is SGHAT, CDR2 FQNNGV, per germline. V shed 2 bases and J 7 bases; nucleotides not matched to a gene: 3. This CDR3 has 15 residues.